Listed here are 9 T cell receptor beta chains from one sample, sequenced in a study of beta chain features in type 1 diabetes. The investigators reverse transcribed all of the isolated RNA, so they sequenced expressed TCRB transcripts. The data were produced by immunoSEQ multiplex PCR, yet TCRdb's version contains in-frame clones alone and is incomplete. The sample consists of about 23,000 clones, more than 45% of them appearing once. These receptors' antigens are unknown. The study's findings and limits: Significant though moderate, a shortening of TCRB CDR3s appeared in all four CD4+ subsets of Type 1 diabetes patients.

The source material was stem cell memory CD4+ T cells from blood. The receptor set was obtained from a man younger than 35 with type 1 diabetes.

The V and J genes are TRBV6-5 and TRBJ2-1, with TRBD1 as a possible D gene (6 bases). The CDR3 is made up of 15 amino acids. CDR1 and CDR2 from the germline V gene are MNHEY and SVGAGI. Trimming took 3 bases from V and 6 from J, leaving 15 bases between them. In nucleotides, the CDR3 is TGTGCCAGCAGTTATAGTATGAGGGGGAGCAATGAGCAGTTCTTC. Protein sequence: CASSYSMRGSNEQFF.

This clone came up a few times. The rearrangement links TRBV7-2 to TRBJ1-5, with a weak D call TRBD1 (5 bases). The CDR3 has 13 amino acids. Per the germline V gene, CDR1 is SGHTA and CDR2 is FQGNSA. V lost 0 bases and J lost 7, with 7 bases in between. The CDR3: CASSLAKGQPQHF. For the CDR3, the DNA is TGTGCCAGCAGCTTAGCGAAGGGGCAGCCCCAGCATTTT. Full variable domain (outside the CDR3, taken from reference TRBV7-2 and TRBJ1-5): GAGVSQSPSNKVTEKGKDVELRCDPISGHTALYWYRQSLGQGLEFLIYFQGNSAPDKSGLPSDRFSAERTGGSVSTLTIQRTQQEDSAVYLCASSLAKGQPQHFGDGTRLSIL.

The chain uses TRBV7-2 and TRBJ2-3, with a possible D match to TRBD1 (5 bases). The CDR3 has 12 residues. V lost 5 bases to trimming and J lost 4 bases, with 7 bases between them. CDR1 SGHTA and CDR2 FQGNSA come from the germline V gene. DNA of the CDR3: TGTGCCAGCAGCGCACAGGCAGATACGCAGTATTTT. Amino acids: CASSAQADTQYF.

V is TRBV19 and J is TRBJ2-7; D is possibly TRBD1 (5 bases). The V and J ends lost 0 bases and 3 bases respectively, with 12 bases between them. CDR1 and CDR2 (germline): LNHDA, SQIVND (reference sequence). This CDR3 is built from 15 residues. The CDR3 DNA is TGTGCCAGTAGTATAGATCGGACACGAGGCTACGAGCAGTACTTC. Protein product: CASSIDRTRGYEQYF.

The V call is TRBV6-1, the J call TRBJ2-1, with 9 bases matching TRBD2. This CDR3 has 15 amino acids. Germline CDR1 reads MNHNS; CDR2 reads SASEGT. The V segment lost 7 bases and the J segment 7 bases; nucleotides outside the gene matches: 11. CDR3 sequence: CASNSAGGPLNEQFF. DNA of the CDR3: TGTGCCAGCAATTCGGCGGGAGGGCCGTTGAATGAGCAGTTCTTC.

CDR3 sequence (DNA): TGCGCCAGCAGCCAAGGGCAGGGCTTATACCTCTCTGGGGCCAACGTCCTGACTTTC. Amino acid sequence: CASSQGQGLYLSGANVLTF. V is TRBV4-3 and J is TRBJ2-6; possible D gene TRBD1, 5 bases. The CDR3 runs 19 residues. Trimming pared 1 base from V and 0 bases from J, leaving 16 bases between. Germline CDR1 reads LGHNA; CDR2 reads YSLEER.

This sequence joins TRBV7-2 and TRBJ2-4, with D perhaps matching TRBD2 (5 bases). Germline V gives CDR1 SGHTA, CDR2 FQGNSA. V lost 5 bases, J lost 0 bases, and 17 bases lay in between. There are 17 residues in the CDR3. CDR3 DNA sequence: TGTGCCAGCAGCGCCCAGGACTGGTCGGGAGCCAAAAACATTCAGTACTTC. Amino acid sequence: CASSAQDWSGAKNIQYF.

The CDR3 DNA is TGCGCCAGCAGCTTGGACATCTCAACGACTGAAGCTTTCTTT. Amino acids: CASSLDISTTEAFF. This chain links TRBV5-1 with TRBJ1-1; D unresolved. The germline V gene has CDR1 SGHRS and CDR2 YFSETQ. Trimming removed 0 bases from V and 5 bases from J, with 11 bases in between. CDR3 length: 14 residues.

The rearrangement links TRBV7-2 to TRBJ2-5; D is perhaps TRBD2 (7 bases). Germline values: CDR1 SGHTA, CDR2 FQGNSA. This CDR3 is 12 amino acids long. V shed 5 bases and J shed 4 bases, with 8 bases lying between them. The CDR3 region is CASSRGAETQYF. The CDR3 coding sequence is TGTGCCAGCAGCCGGGGGGCAGAGACCCAGTACTTC. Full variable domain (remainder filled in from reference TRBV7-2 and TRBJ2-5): GAGVSQSPSNKVTEKGKDVELRCDPISGHTALYWYRQSLGQGLEFLIYFQGNSAPDKSGLPSDRFSAERTGGSVSTLTIQRTQQEDSAVYLCASSRGAETQYFGPGTRLLVL.